This T cell receptor (beta chain) was obtained from a study of blood T cell repertoires in COVID-19. Here immunoSEQ multiplex PCR was the method, and the copy in TCRdb shows in-frame clones only, minus some. This table has a few hundred thousand clones, 80% to 85% appearing once. Germline V CDR1 and CDR2: MDHEN, SYDVKM. The CDR3 loop spans 17 amino acids. Trimming at V came to 10 bases and at J to 6 bases, leaving 18 bases not matched to a gene. The chain uses TRBV28 and TRBJ1-5; 10 bases are shared with TRBD1. The material sequenced was peripheral blood. This sequence was found in a woman younger than 30 with acute or convalescent COVID-19. The CDR3 sequence: CATRSHWGTGDGQPQHF. The CDR3 bases are TGTGCCACTAGGTCGCATTGGGGGACAGGGGACGGTCAGCCCCAGCATTTT. Combining the CDR3 with reference TRBV28 and TRBJ1-5 gives the whole variable domain DVKVTQSSRYLVKRTGEKVFLECVQDMDHENMFWYRQDPGLGLRLIYFSYDVKMKEKGDIPEGYSVSREKKERFSLILESASTNQTSMYLCATRSHWGTGDGQPQHFGDGTRLSIL.